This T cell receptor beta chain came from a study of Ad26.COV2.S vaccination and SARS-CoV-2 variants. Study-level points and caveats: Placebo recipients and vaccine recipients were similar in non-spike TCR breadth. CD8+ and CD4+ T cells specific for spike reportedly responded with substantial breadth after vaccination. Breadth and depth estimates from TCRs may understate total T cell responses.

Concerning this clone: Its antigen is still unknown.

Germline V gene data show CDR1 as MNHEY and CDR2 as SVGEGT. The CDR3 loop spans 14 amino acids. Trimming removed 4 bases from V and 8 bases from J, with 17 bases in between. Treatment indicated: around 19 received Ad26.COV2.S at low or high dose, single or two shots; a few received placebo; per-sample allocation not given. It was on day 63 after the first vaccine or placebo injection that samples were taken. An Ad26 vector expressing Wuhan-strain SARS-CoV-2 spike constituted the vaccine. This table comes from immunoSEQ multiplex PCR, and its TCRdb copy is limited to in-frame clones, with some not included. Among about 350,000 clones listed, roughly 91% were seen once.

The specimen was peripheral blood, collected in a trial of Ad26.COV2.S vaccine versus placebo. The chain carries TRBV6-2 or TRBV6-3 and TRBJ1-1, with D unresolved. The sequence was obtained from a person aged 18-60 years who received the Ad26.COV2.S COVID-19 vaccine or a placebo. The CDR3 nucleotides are TGTGCCAGCAGTTTAGCGAGGATAACAGTAGAAGCTTTCTTT. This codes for CASSLARITVEAFF.